This T cell receptor beta chain was recovered during a study of T cells in Graves' hyperthyroidism and ophthalmopathy. This clonotype occurred many times. The antigen remains unidentified. Ahead of any ophthalmopathy symptoms, the blood sample was obtained at the first diagnosis of hyperthyroidism. The PBMCs studied were ones that came from approximately 9.9 ml fresh peripheral blood. Germline assignment: CDR1 MNHEY and CDR2 SVGAGI. V lost 8 bases to trimming and J lost 6 bases, with 11 bases between them. The CDR3 is 11 amino acids. Amplified TCR beta CDR3 regions derived from RNA transcripts. When the TCR CDR3 underwent first-round RT-PCR, the HTBI primer set was used. A single record per CDR3 protein comes from TCRdb applying MiXCR to the multiplex PCR reads. The sample yields under 300,000 distinct CDR3 sequences, less than 30% seen once. Study-level findings and limits: Median prediction lead before ophthalmopathy onset was 6 to 8 months with the model. The blood repertoire included most of the expanded thyroid clonotypes above 0.001.

Sequenced material: blood. The chain has TRBV6-5 and TRBJ2-7; a weak D match, TRBD1 (5 bases). The receptor was derived from a man aged 40-50 years with Graves' hyperthyroidism that later progressed to Graves' ophthalmopathy. CDR3 sequence: CASHGAREQYF. The CDR3 DNA sequence: TGTGCCAGCCATGGGGCTCGCGAGCAGTACTTC.